A single sample gave rise to the 17 T cell receptor beta chains below, sequenced in a study of T cells after yellow fever vaccination. TCRdb itself ran the 5' RACE reads through MiXCR, one entry per CDR3 protein. Counted here are 200,000 to 300,000 distinct CDR3 sequences, 3.6% occurring once; the ten biggest clones make up approximately 18%. The specimen was PBMCs, collected 15 days after the yellow fever booster vaccination. The source is a man aged 18 to 30 who received the YFV17D yellow fever vaccine.

This clonotype appeared many times. For the CDR3, the DNA is TGTGCCAGCAGCTCAGACAGGGGGAACACCGGGGAGCTGTTTTTT. It is translated as CASSSDRGNTGELFF. The gene calls are TRBV5-6 and TRBJ2-2, with 8 positions matching TRBD1. Germline V gene lookup returns CDR1 SGHDT and CDR2 YYEEEE. V was clipped by 3 bases and J by 1 base; unmatched bases: 2. The CDR3 consists of 15 residues.

The sample holds many counts of this clonotype. V is TRBV10-1 and J is TRBJ2-3; 8 bases match TRBD1. CDR3 length: 12 amino acids. Trimming at V came to 3 bases and at J to 15 bases, leaving 8 bases not matched to a gene. Germline lookup yields CDR1 WNHNN and CDR2 SYGVQD (reference sequence). CDR3 sequence (DNA): TGCGCCAGCAGTGAAGGCCAGGGGGCAGGTTATTTT. It codes for CASSEGQGAGYF.

This clonotype was detected ten times or more. This sequence joins TRBV20-1 and TRBJ2-1, with 8 bases identical to TRBD1. Germline V gene lookup returns CDR1 DFQATT and CDR2 SNEGSKA (reference sequence). V shed 0 bases, J shed 7 bases, and the junction held 11 bases outside the gene matches. CDR3 length equals 16 residues. The CDR3 DNA follows: TGCAGTGCTAGAGACCGGCGACAGGGGATGAGGAATGAGCAGTTCTTC. As protein: CSARDRRQGMRNEQFF.

Many counts were recorded for this clonotype. The chain joins TRBV7-2 to TRBJ1-3, with D maybe TRBD1 (5 bases). CDR3 length: 15 residues. Between the trimmed V and J ends, which lost 2 bases and 7 bases, there was a span of 15 bases. In germline, CDR1 is SGHTA, CDR2 FQGNSA. As DNA, the CDR3 is TGTGCCAGCAGCTTACTGTCGGGGGGACTCAACACCATATATTTT. This encodes CASSLLSGGLNTIYF.

This clonotype occurred many times. The chain carries TRBV5-6 and TRBJ2-1; 11 bases are a match to TRBD1. The germline V gene encodes CDR1 SGHDT and CDR2 YYEEEE. The junction had 6 bases not matched to a gene; V was cut back by 2 bases and J by 8 bases. The CDR3 covers 15 residues. The CDR3: CASSLGQGATDEQFF. The CDR3 nucleotides are TGTGCCAGCAGCTTAGGACAGGGGGCGACGGATGAGCAGTTCTTC.

This clonotype was picked up many times. The V and J genes are TRBV7-6 and TRBJ2-2; unclear D gene. In germline, CDR1 is SGHVS, CDR2 FNYEAQ. The CDR3 totals 16 residues. Trimming pared 5 bases from V and 3 bases from J, leaving 16 bases between. CDR3 sequence (DNA): TGTGCCAGCAGCGCCTCGGACCCGGCCTACACCGGGGAGCTGTTTTTT. It translates to CASSASDPAYTGELFF.

This clonotype was seen many times. The chain employs TRBV7-6 and TRBJ2-1, with D maybe TRBD1 (6 bases). CDR1 and CDR2 from the germline V gene are SGHVS and FNYEAQ. V lost 2 bases, J lost 4 bases, and 15 bases lay in between. The length of the CDR3 is 16 residues. The CDR3 nucleotides are TGTGCCAGCAGCTTACTACGACAGGCCGGGTACAATGAGCAGTTCTTC. This translates into CASSLLRQAGYNEQFF. Full variable domain (rest looked up from reference TRBV7-6 and TRBJ2-1): GAGVSQSPRYKVTKRGQDVALRCDPISGHVSLYWYRQALGQGPEFLTYFNYEAQQDKSGLPNDRFSAERPEGSISTLTIQRTEQRDSAMYRCASSLLRQAGYNEQFFGPGTRLTVL.

In this sample, this clonotype turned up many times. The CDR3 sequence: CASRPAVLDYEQYV. The CDR3 DNA is TGTGCCAGCAGGCCCGCGGTGCTGGACTACGAGCAGTACGTC. The rearrangement links TRBV27 to TRBJ2-7; D is undetermined. Between the trimmed V and J ends, which lost 6 bases and 3 bases, there was a span of 15 bases. The germline CDR1 and CDR2 sequences are MNHEY and SMNVEV (reference sequence). The CDR3 has 14 amino acids.

The genes are TRBV7-3 and TRBJ2-7; 10 positions match TRBD1. The CDR3 consists of 17 residues. Germline CDR1 and CDR2: SGHTA and FQGTGA. Trimming cost V 1 base and J 0 bases; bases outside gene matches: 6. CDR3 residues: CASSLRGQGGTSYEQYF. DNA for the CDR3: TGTGCCAGCAGCTTAAGAGGACAGGGGGGGACCTCCTACGAGCAGTACTTC.

This clonotype was picked up many times. The CDR3 DNA reads TGTGCCAGCTCACCACAGGGTAAAAACACTGAAGCTTTCTTT. The encoded protein is CASSPQGKNTEAFF. The chain is built from TRBV18 and TRBJ1-1, with no clear D. The CDR3 spans 14 residues. Germline CDR1 KGHSH, CDR2 LQKENI. V was clipped by 1 base and J by 2 bases, with 8 bases between them.

Many counts were recorded for this clonotype. CDR3 protein: CASSYSLDRGEYEQFF. CDR3 nucleotides: TGTGCCAGCAGTTACTCCCTGGACAGGGGCGAGTATGAGCAGTTCTTC. The J gene is TRBJ2-1, the V gene TRBV6-2 or TRBV6-3, with 9 bases fitting TRBD1. Per germline, CDR1 MNHEY and CDR2 SVGEGT. The CDR3 spans 16 residues. J was trimmed by 8 bases and V by 0 bases; bases with no gene match: 8.

This clonotype was seen at least ten times. The chain joins TRBV6-1 to TRBJ2-7; unclear D gene. CDR3 size: 13 residues. Trimming cost V 5 bases and J 7 bases, with 15 bases left between them. Germline V gene sequence: CDR1 MNHNS, CDR2 SASEGT. For the CDR3, the DNA is TGTGCCAGCAGTCACCCTCAGTGGTTGGAGCAGTACGTC. It translates to CASSHPQWLEQYV.

The sample holds many counts of this clonotype. For the CDR3, the DNA is TGTGCCAGCAGTTACTCGTACGGCAGGGGGACAGATACGCAGTATTTT. This codes for CASSYSYGRGTDTQYF. The chain joins TRBV6-5 to TRBJ2-3; 7 bases map to TRBD1. Germline CDR1 reads MNHEY; CDR2 reads SVGAGI. J gave up 3 bases and V 0 bases, and 6 bases lay outside the gene matches. The CDR3 sequence is 16 residues long.

This clonotype has a count of ten or more. The rearrangement uses TRBV28 and TRBJ2-1, with TRBD2 matching 15 bases. The CDR3 totals 16 residues. Germline V gene lookup returns CDR1 MDHEN and CDR2 SYDVKM. With 5 bases clipped from V and 8 bases from J, the junction kept 7 bases outside the gene matches. CDR3 bases: TGTGCCAGCAGTAAACCAGGACTAGCGGGGGGGTATGAGCAGTTCTTC. Encoded protein: CASSKPGLAGGYEQFF.

There are many counts of this clonotype. The chain recombines TRBV14 with TRBJ2-3; the match to TRBD1 covers 10 bases. Looked up from germline, CDR1 is SGHDN and CDR2 is FVKESK. This CDR3 has 16 residues. The junction had 3 bases not matched to a gene; V was cut back by 1 base and J by 2 bases. The CDR3 reads CASSQGDRGNTDTQYF. CDR3 nucleotides: TGTGCCAGCAGCCAAGGGGACAGGGGAAACACAGATACGCAGTATTTT.

This clonotype appeared many times. This rearrangement joins TRBV5-1 to TRBJ2-1; 8 bases map to TRBD1. Germline V gene data show CDR1 as SGHRS and CDR2 as YFSETQ. With V trimmed by 0 bases and J by 6 bases, 2 bases remained unmatched. There are 14 residues in the CDR3. This CDR3 reads CASSLAQGGNEQFF. CDR3 DNA sequence: TGCGCCAGCAGCTTGGCACAGGGGGGCAATGAGCAGTTCTTC.

This clonotype was found many times. The V gene is TRBV7-2, the J gene TRBJ2-2; D not resolved. The ends were cut back, 3 bases at V and 2 bases at J, with 16 bases in the middle. Germline-derived CDR1 and CDR2 are SGHTA and FQGNSA. This CDR3 has 17 residues. The DNA for the CDR3 is TGTGCCAGCAGCTTCTTGTATCATCCCCTTAACACCGGGGAGCTGTTTTTT. Translating it yields CASSFLYHPLNTGELFF.